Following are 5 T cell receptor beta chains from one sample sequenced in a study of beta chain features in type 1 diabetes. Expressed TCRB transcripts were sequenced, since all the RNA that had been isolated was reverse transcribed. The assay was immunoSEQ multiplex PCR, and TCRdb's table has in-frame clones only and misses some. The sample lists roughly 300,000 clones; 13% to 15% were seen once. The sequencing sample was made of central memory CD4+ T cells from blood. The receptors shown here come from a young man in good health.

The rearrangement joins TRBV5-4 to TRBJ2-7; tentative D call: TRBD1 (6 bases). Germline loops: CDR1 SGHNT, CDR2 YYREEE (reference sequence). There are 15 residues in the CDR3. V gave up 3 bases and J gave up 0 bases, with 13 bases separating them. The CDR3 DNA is TGTGCCAGCAGCTATCCAGGGGTCAGCTCCTACGAGCAGTACTTC. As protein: CASSYPGVSSYEQYF. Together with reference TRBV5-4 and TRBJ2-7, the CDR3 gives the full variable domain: ETGVTQSPTHLIKTRGQQVTLRCSSQSGHNTVSWYQQALGQGPQFIFQYYREEENGRGNFPPRFSGLQFPNYSSELNVNALELDDSALYLCASSYPGVSSYEQYFGPGTRLTVT.

CDR3 bases: TGTGCCAGCAGCTTAGCCTGGGACAGGGACATGAACACTGAAGCTTTCTTT. Protein sequence: CASSLAWDRDMNTEAFF. The genes are TRBV7-8 and TRBJ1-1, with 9 bases matching TRBD1. The CDR3 has 17 residues. Germline V gene data show CDR1 as SGHVS and CDR2 as FQNEAQ. V shed 0 bases, J shed 0 bases, and the junction held 5 bases outside the gene matches.

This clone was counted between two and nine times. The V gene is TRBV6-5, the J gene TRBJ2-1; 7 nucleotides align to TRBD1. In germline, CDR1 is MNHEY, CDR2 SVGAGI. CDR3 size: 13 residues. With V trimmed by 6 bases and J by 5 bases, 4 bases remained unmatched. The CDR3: CASSRDSHNEQFF. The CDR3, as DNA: TGTGCCAGCAGCCGGGACAGTCACAATGAGCAGTTCTTC.

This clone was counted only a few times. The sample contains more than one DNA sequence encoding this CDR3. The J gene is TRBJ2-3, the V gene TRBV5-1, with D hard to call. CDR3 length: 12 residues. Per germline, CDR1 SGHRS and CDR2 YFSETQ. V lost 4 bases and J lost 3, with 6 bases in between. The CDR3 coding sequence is TGCGCCAGCAGCCTGACTACAGATACGCAGTATTTT. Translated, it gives CASSLTTDTQYF.

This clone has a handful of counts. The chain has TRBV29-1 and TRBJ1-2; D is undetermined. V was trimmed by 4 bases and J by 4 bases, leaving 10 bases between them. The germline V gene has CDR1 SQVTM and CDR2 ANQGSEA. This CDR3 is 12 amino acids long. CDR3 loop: CSVVDGRYGYTF. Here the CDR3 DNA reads TGCAGCGTTGTGGACGGACGCTATGGCTACACCTTC. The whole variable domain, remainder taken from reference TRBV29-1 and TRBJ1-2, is SAVISQKPSRDICQRGTSLTIQCQVDSQVTMMFWYRQQPGQSLTLIATANQGSEATYESGFVIDKFPISRPNLTFSTLTVSNMSPEDSSIYLCSVVDGRYGYTFGSGTRLTVV.